The 7 T cell receptor beta chains given below trace back to one sample, sequenced in a study of T cell clonality in common variable immunodeficiency. This table comes from immunoSEQ multiplex PCR, and its TCRdb copy is limited to in-frame clones, with some not included. The sample includes some 60,000 clones, none of them occurring once. Sequenced sample: peripheral blood mononuclear cells. These receptors came from a person aged 18 to 70 in good health.

This clone occurred many times. The CDR3 end lies 3 residues beyond the end of the read and is filled in from the germline J gene. The rearrangement links TRBV19 to TRBJ2-2; D is unresolved. The germline V gene encodes CDR1 LNHDA and CDR2 SQIVND (reference sequence). Trimming pared 2 bases from V and 4 bases from J, leaving 8 bases between. CDR3 size: 14 residues. The CDR3 loop is CASSIQTSTGELFF. The CDR3 DNA, read in part, is TGTGCCAGTAGTATACAGACAAGCACCGGGGAG. The whole variable domain, remainder taken from reference TRBV19 and TRBJ2-2, is DGGITQSPKYLFRKEGQNVTLSCEQNLNHDAMYWYRQDPGQGLRLIYYSQIVNDFQKGDIAEGYSVSREKKESFPLTVTSAQKNPTAFYLCASSIQTSTGELFFGEGSRLTVL.

The sample holds many counts of this clone. Read data end 3 residues before the CDR3 end; the end is taken from the germline J gene. The gene calls are TRBV11-2 and TRBJ2-7; TRBD2 might be the D (6 bases). The CDR3 sequence is 15 residues long. Germline V lookup: CDR1 SGHAT, CDR2 FQNNGV. Trimming pared 4 bases from V and 6 bases from J, leaving 19 bases between. CDR3 DNA (partial): TGTGCCAGCAGCTCTCTTTCAGGGCCCGGGGGCGAG. Protein product: CASSSLSGPGGE. The whole CDR3 sequence reads CASSSLSGPGGEQYF. The full variable domain, in which reference TRBV11-2 and TRBJ2-7 provide the parts outside the CDR3, is EAGVAQSPRYKIIEKRQSVAFWCNPISGHATLYWYQQILGQGPKLLIQFQNNGVVDDSQLPKDRFSAERLKGVDSTLKIQPAKLEDSAVYLCASSSLSGPGGEQYFGPGTRLTVT.

This clone was counted ten times or more. The junction departs from germline at one end; a sequencing error may be responsible. From the germline J gene comes the end of the CDR3, since the read stops 3 residues before it. The rearrangement uses TRBV4-2 and TRBJ1-4; maybe TRBD1 (6 bases). CDR3 length equals 16 residues. Germline CDR1 is LGHNA and CDR2 is YNFKEQ. CDR3 DNA (partial): TGCGCCAGCAGCCAAGTCGCGGGGGCACCTAATGAAAAA. This gives the protein CASSQVAGAPNEK. From start to end, the CDR3 is CASSQVAGAPNEKLFF.

This clone was picked up many times. CDR3 loop: CSVVAGGNTEAFF. Partial CDR3 DNA: TGCAGCGTTGTGGCAGGGGGGAACACTGAA. The gene calls are TRBV29-1 and TRBJ1-1, with 7 positions matching TRBD1. The DNA ends 3 residues before the CDR3 does, and the rest of the CDR3 is filled in from the germline J gene. The ends lost 4 bases at V and 1 base at J; junction bases unmatched: 3. CDR3 size: 13 residues. Germline loops: CDR1 SQVTM, CDR2 ANQGSEA.

On this clone: The read stops 3 residues short of the end of the CDR3; the missing end is completed from the germline J gene. The V and J genes are TRBV7-9 and TRBJ2-3, with 9 bases fitting TRBD1. The germline CDR1 and CDR2 sequences are SEHNR and FQNEAQ (reference sequence). This CDR3 comprises 14 residues. Germline trimming cut 5 bases from V and 5 bases from J; bases unmatched to any gene: 5. The CDR3: CASSPGQGIDTQYF. CDR3 DNA, as far as it was read: TGTGCCAGCAGCCCGGGACAGGGTATAGATACG.

This clone was seen at least ten times. The read ends 3 residues shy of where the CDR3 ends; the end is completed using the germline J gene. The V gene is TRBV18, the J gene TRBJ1-2; maybe TRBD1 (5 bases). Germline CDR1 KGHSH, CDR2 LQKENI. Trimming took 3 bases from V and 4 from J, leaving 15 bases between them. The CDR3 has 15 amino acids. CDR3 region: CASSPGQGPVYGYTF. CDR3 bases read: TGTGCCAGCTCACCGGGTCAGGGTCCTGTCTATGGC.

There are many counts of this clone. Read data end 3 residues before the CDR3 end; the end is taken from the germline J gene. V and J are TRBV7-2 and TRBJ2-5; D is ambiguous. CDR3 length equals 13 residues. V lost 1 base to trimming and J lost 1 base, with 4 bases between them. From germline, CDR1 is SGHTA and CDR2 FQGNSA. The CDR3: CASSLDSQETQYF. The CDR3 bases that were read are TGTGCCAGCAGCTTAGACAGCCAAGAGACC.